This TCR beta chain comes out of a study of blood T cell repertoires in COVID-19. As handled by the study authors: Estimated nucleated cell counts came from reference gene primer amplification. Some clones are missing from TCRdb's copy, which holds only in-frame ones; the method was immunoSEQ multiplex PCR. Clonal size and the V and J genes are those of that table, whereas D and trimming came from the DNA. The table has about 250,000 clones, roughly four fifths seen once; the top ten hold approximately 4.7%. Germline V lookup: CDR1 SGHRS, CDR2 YFSETQ. V was pared by 0 bases and J by 5 bases, with 17 bases between. CDR3 size: 16 residues.

Sequenced: peripheral blood. The chain joins TRBV5-1 to TRBJ2-5, with D tentatively TRBD2 (7 bases). This TCR was recovered from a man aged 50-60 years with active or convalescent COVID-19. In DNA form, the CDR3 reads TGCGCCAGCAGCTTGGCCGTGGGGGGGGCTGGGGAGACCCAGTACTTC. This sequence encodes CASSLAVGGAGETQYF.